This TCR beta chain stems from a study of CD4+ T cells in melanoma. Regarding the study as a whole: A reported correlation linked neoantigen-specific CD4+ T cells to CD8+, macrophage and B cell function. Reportedly, melanoma neoantigen-specific CD4+ T cells showed varied differentiation states.

Of note for this clone: The antigen remains undetermined.

Generated by immunoSEQ multiplex PCR, the TCRdb table keeps only in-frame clones and is missing some. The table lists about 21,000 clones, about 77% of them singletons, with approximately 9.9% in the top ten. Germline-derived CDR1 and CDR2 are SQVTM and ANQGSEA. Trimming took 2 bases from V and 1 from J, leaving 6 bases between them. The CDR3 consists of 12 residues. V and J are TRBV29-1 and TRBJ2-7; D gene uncertain. The sequence was obtained from a human donor with melanoma. DNA of the CDR3: TGCAGCGTTGAAACACCTTCCTACGAGCAGTACTTC. Protein product: CSVETPSYEQYF.